The next 15 T cell receptor beta chains were all read from a single sample in a study of blood T cell repertoires in COVID-19. The data were produced by immunoSEQ multiplex PCR, yet TCRdb's version contains in-frame clones alone and is incomplete. The sample contains around 300,000 clones, approximately 88% of which appear only once. The sequenced material came from peripheral blood. Receptors were obtained from a woman in her 30s with COVID-19, enrolled during active disease.

With respect to this clone: Other DNA sequences within the sample encode an identical CDR3. This chain uses TRBV18 with TRBJ1-5; 10 bases align to TRBD1. From germline, CDR1 is KGHSH and CDR2 LQKENI. The CDR3 consists of 15 residues. V trimming: 6 bases; J trimming: 2 bases; junction bases outside the gene matches: 4. In DNA form, the CDR3 reads TGTGCCAGCTCTCCCGGGACAGGGGGCAATCAGCCCCAGCATTTT. It codes for CASSPGTGGNQPQHF.

This clone has a handful of counts. CDR3: CASSFRQMLEAFF. CDR3 nucleotide sequence: TGTGCCAGCAGCTTTCGACAGATGTTGGAAGCTTTCTTT. The rearrangement joins TRBV7-2 to TRBJ1-1, with a possible D match to TRBD1 (5 bases). Trimming took off 3 bases at V and 8 bases at J, with 13 bases between the two ends. From germline, CDR1 is SGHTA and CDR2 FQGNSA. CDR3 length: 13 amino acids.

The chain links TRBV18 to TRBJ1-1; D ambiguous. The ends were cut back, 2 bases at V and 10 bases at J, with 14 bases in the middle. The CDR3 loop spans 13 amino acids. Germline CDR1 is KGHSH and CDR2 is LQKENI. The DNA for the CDR3 is TGTGCCAGCTCACCAGGTTCATCTAATCCAGCTTTCTTT. Its protein product is CASSPGSSNPAFF. Full variable domain (remainder filled in from reference TRBV18 and TRBJ1-1): NAGVMQNPRHLVRRRGQEARLRCSPMKGHSHVYWYRQLPEEGLKFMVYLQKENIIDESGMPKERFSAEFPKEGPSILRIQQVVRGDSAAYFCASSPGSSNPAFFGQGTRLTVV.

The rearrangement joins TRBV7-2 to TRBJ1-4; D is possibly TRBD1 (6 bases). The CDR3 has 16 amino acids. Trimming took off 5 bases at V and 4 bases at J, with 17 bases between the two ends. CDR1 is SGHTA and CDR2 is FQGNSA in the germline V gene. As DNA, the CDR3 is TGTGCCAGCAGCCATGACGCGACAGGCCGTAATGAAAAACTGTTTTTT. This codes for CASSHDATGRNEKLFF.

This chain connects TRBV27 to TRBJ1-5, with 8 bases fitting TRBD1. This CDR3 contains 16 residues. Germline-derived CDR1 and CDR2 are MNHEY and SMNVEV (reference sequence). V dropped 5 bases and J dropped 4; count of bases not matched to a gene: 10. In DNA, the CDR3 is TGTGCCAGCAGTCCGGGAGACAGGGGTGGAAATCAGCCCCAGCATTTT. Translating it yields CASSPGDRGGNQPQHF.

The chain couples TRBV3-1 (or the pseudogene TRBV3-2) to TRBJ2-7; D is possibly TRBD1 (6 bases). V was shortened by 5 bases and J by 1 base, with 18 bases between the two germline ends. The CDR3 contains 16 residues. CDR1 and CDR2 from the germline V gene are LGHDT and YNNKEL (reference sequence). CDR3 region: CASSRNRASRSYEQYF. In DNA, the CDR3 is TGTGCCAGCAGCAGGAACAGGGCCAGCCGGTCCTACGAGCAGTACTTC.

This chain joins TRBV5-6 and TRBJ2-1; TRBD2 matches 14 bases. J lost 4 bases, V lost 5 bases, and 5 bases had no gene match. In germline, CDR1 is SGHDT, CDR2 YYEEEE. This CDR3 comprises 16 residues. In DNA, the CDR3 is TGTGCCAGCAGGGGGACTAGCGGGGGCACGTACAATGAGCAGTTCTTC. It yields the protein CASRGTSGGTYNEQFF.

J is TRBJ2-1 and V is TRBV6-5; TRBD1 agrees at 9 bases. The V gene end was trimmed by 6 bases and the J gene end by 3 bases; junction bases not matched to a gene: 6. This CDR3 spans 15 amino acids. CDR1 MNHEY and CDR2 SVGAGI come from the germline V gene. The chain's CDR3 is CASSPDRGRYNEQFF. The DNA of the CDR3 is TGTGCCAGCAGCCCGGACAGGGGACGCTACAATGAGCAGTTCTTC.

The CDR3 coding sequence is TGCAGCGTTGGGGAGGGTGGGCAGCCCCAGCATTTT. It yields the protein CSVGEGGQPQHF. The V call is TRBV29-1, the J call TRBJ1-5; D is ambiguous. Germline V gene lookup returns CDR1 SQVTM and CDR2 ANQGSEA. The V gene lost 4 bases and the J gene lost 7 bases, with 11 bases spanning the gap. The CDR3 covers 12 residues. Full variable domain (missing parts from reference TRBV29-1 and TRBJ1-5): SAVISQKPSRDICQRGTSLTIQCQVDSQVTMMFWYRQQPGQSLTLIATANQGSEATYESGFVIDKFPISRPNLTFSTLTVSNMSPEDSSIYLCSVGEGGQPQHFGDGTRLSIL.

This rearrangement joins TRBV29-1 to TRBJ1-2; 7 positions match TRBD1. Germline assignment: CDR1 SQVTM and CDR2 ANQGSEA. The ends lost 7 bases at V and 8 bases at J; junction bases unmatched: 16. This CDR3 contains 14 residues. The CDR3 region has the DNA TGCAGCGGCCAAAAGACAGGGATTGAGGCGGGCTACACCTTC. Amino acids: CSGQKTGIEAGYTF.

The rearrangement links TRBV4-1 to TRBJ1-5; weak D call: TRBD1 (6 bases). Trimming shortened V by 0 bases and J by 0 bases, and 15 bases separated the two germline ends. CDR3 length: 18 residues. Per germline, CDR1 MGHRA and CDR2 YSYEKL. The CDR3 protein is CASSQDLDSYYSNQPQHF. In nucleotides, the CDR3 is TGCGCCAGCAGCCAAGATTTGGACAGCTACTATAGCAATCAGCCCCAGCATTTT.

This clone has just a few counts. This chain links TRBV4-1 with TRBJ2-2, with D uncertain. Germline CDR1 MGHRA, CDR2 YSYEKL. Trimming stripped 1 base from V and 0 bases from J, with 9 bases between. CDR3 length: 16 amino acids. The CDR3 sequence: CASSQAYSSNTGELFF. The DNA for the CDR3 is TGCGCCAGCAGCCAAGCTTACTCGTCGAACACCGGGGAGCTGTTTTTT.

This clone is a singleton in its sample. The V and J genes are TRBV20-1 and TRBJ1-2; no firm D call. This CDR3 is 11 amino acids long. Germline CDR1 and CDR2: DFQATT and SNEGSKA (reference sequence). V was trimmed by 1 base and J by 8 bases, leaving 8 bases between them. CDR3 coding DNA: TGCAGTGCTAGAGCGGGGTGGGGCTACACCTTC. It is translated as CSARAGWGYTF.

V is TRBV6-2 or TRBV6-3 and J is TRBJ2-7; 7 bases are a match to TRBD2. Germline CDR1 is MNHEY and CDR2 is SVGEGT. The CDR3 length is 16 residues. The J segment lost 0 bases and the V segment lost 2 bases, leaving 7 bases of the junction unmatched. CDR3 loop: CASSYGGDAHSYEQYF. The CDR3 nucleotides read TGTGCCAGCAGTTACGGGGGGGACGCCCACTCCTACGAGCAGTACTTC.

This chain joins TRBV4-3 and TRBJ1-2; 9 bases line up with TRBD1. Trimming removed 2 bases from V and 3 bases from J; junction bases left unmatched: 7. There are 16 residues in the CDR3. Germline CDR1 reads LGHNA; CDR2 reads YSLEER. The CDR3 sequence: CASSQTATGGYYGYTF. The DNA of the CDR3 is TGCGCCAGCAGCCAAACCGCTACAGGGGGCTACTATGGCTACACCTTC.